A single sample is the source of the 30 T cell receptor beta chains below, sequenced in a study of T cell repertoires in cytomegalovirus infection. TCRdb processed the reads anew with MiXCR; each CDR3 protein has one entry. This table has about 740,000 distinct CDR3 sequences, roughly a third appearing once. For these TCRs, the target antigens are not known. The sequencing here drew on cultured PBMCs, taken from culture after CMV antigen stimulation. The origin of the receptors is a human donor in good health (CMV status not recorded). Some clones in this sample may be carry-over from other donors' samples.

This clonotype was counted at least ten times. This CDR3 is CASSPRPDTQYF. The CDR3 DNA reads as TGTGCCAGCAGCCCACGCCCAGATACGCAGTATTTT. The chain has TRBV7-2 and TRBJ2-3; no firm D call. V lost 5 bases and J 4 bases, leaving 7 bases between the germline ends. There are 12 residues in the CDR3. Germline V gene lookup returns CDR1 SGHTA and CDR2 FQGNSA.

The V gene is TRBV9, the J gene TRBJ2-7; 8 nucleotides agree with TRBD2. The germline gives CDR1 SGDLS, CDR2 YYNGEE. The CDR3 has 14 amino acids. V shed 3 bases, J shed 4 bases, and the junction held 6 bases outside the gene matches. The CDR3 loop reads CASSGGLGRYEQYF. For the CDR3, the DNA is TGTGCCAGCAGCGGGGGACTAGGAAGATACGAGCAGTACTTC.

The chain recombines TRBV6-1 with TRBJ2-3; 11 nucleotides line up with TRBD1. The CDR3 has 13 amino acids. With V trimmed by 11 bases and J by 0 bases, 1 base remained unmatched. CDR1 is MNHNS, CDR2 SASEGT, per germline. The CDR3 spells CAGQGASTDTQYF. The CDR3 region has the DNA TGTGCCGGACAGGGGGCTAGCACAGATACGCAGTATTTT.

This clonotype has just one count. The rearrangement links TRBV6-1 to TRBJ2-2; 8 nucleotides agree with TRBD1. J was trimmed by 5 bases and V by 2 bases; bases with no gene match: 7. CDR1 MNHNS and CDR2 SASEGT come from the germline V gene. The CDR3 runs 16 residues. CDR3 loop: CASSEFRTGRTGELFF. The DNA for the CDR3 is TGTGCCAGCAGTGAATTCCGGACAGGGCGAACCGGGGAGCTGTTTTTT.

In this sample, this clonotype turned up a few times. The V and J genes are TRBV7-9 and TRBJ2-7; D might be TRBD2 (6 bases). Germline loops: CDR1 SEHNR, CDR2 FQNEAQ (reference sequence). This CDR3 is 14 amino acids long. Trimming took off 0 bases at V and 4 bases at J, with 10 bases between the two ends. CDR3 bases: TGTGCCAGCAGCTTAGCAAACGGAGGGTACGAGCAGTACTTC. It translates to CASSLANGGYEQYF.

This clonotype has a handful of counts. The gene calls are TRBV7-9 and TRBJ2-7; TRBD2 matches 7 bases. With 1 base clipped from V and 4 bases from J, the junction kept 19 bases outside the gene matches. The germline V gene has CDR1 SEHNR and CDR2 FQNEAQ (reference sequence). The CDR3 runs 19 residues. The CDR3 loop is CASSLEPPGRGRRGYEQYF. CDR3 in DNA: TGTGCCAGCAGCTTAGAACCCCCCGGGCGCGGGAGAAGGGGTTACGAGCAGTACTTC.

The chain links TRBV20-1 to TRBJ1-2; TRBD1 aligns across 10 bases. J was trimmed by 8 bases and V by 1 base; bases with no gene match: 4. The CDR3 sequence is 13 residues long. The germline gives CDR1 DFQATT, CDR2 SNEGSKA (reference sequence). This chain's CDR3 is CSARGQGAPGYTF. The CDR3, as DNA: TGCAGTGCTAGAGGACAGGGGGCGCCGGGCTACACCTTC.

The gene calls are TRBV29-1 and TRBJ1-4; D gene unclear. The V gene lost 1 base and the J gene lost 5 bases, with 8 bases spanning the gap. Per germline, CDR1 SQVTM and CDR2 ANQGSEA. CDR3 size: 13 residues. Here the CDR3 reads CSVEASGNEKLFF. CDR3 nucleotide sequence: TGCAGCGTTGAAGCTTCTGGGAATGAAAAACTGTTTTTT.

This clonotype was detected ten times or more. The chain recombines TRBV7-2 with TRBJ2-4; D is undetermined. The germline V gene has CDR1 SGHTA and CDR2 FQGNSA. V was cut by 5 bases and J by 0 bases, with 5 bases left in between. The CDR3 is made up of 13 amino acids. The CDR3 DNA sequence: TGTGCCAGCAGCCTCTTAGCCAAAAACATTCAGTACTTC. Protein sequence: CASSLLAKNIQYF.

This sequence joins TRBV6-6 and TRBJ2-3, with TRBD1 identical over 7 bases. With V trimmed by 5 bases and J by 5 bases, 7 bases remained unmatched. The CDR3 runs to 14 residues. Germline CDR1 MNHNY, CDR2 SVGAGI (reference sequence). The chain's CDR3 is CASSDVQGVDTQYF. CDR3 DNA: TGTGCCAGCAGTGATGTGCAGGGGGTAGATACGCAGTATTTT.

The chain recombines TRBV7-2 with TRBJ1-2; tentatively, D is TRBD1 (6 bases). Germline lookup yields CDR1 SGHTA and CDR2 FQGNSA. The CDR3 length is 13 residues. Trimming removed 6 bases from V and 8 bases from J, with 16 bases in between. The CDR3 is CASRPHRVGGYTF. The CDR3 nucleotides read TGTGCCAGCAGGCCCCACAGGGTCGGAGGCTACACCTTC.

V and J are TRBV5-4 and TRBJ2-5; D is ambiguous. This CDR3 spans 15 amino acids. Between the trimmed V and J ends, which lost 4 bases and 1 base, there was a span of 14 bases. Germline lookup yields CDR1 SGHNT and CDR2 YYREEE (reference sequence). CDR3 region: CASSPSRPAQETQYF. Here the CDR3 DNA reads TGTGCCAGCAGCCCCTCCCGGCCCGCCCAAGAGACCCAGTACTTC. The variable domain in full, completed from reference TRBV5-4 and TRBJ2-5, reads ETGVTQSPTHLIKTRGQQVTLRCSSQSGHNTVSWYQQALGQGPQFIFQYYREEENGRGNFPPRFSGLQFPNYSSELNVNALELDDSALYLCASSPSRPAQETQYFGPGTRLLVL.

This chain joins TRBV4-3 and TRBJ2-3; D is ambiguous. CDR1 is LGHNA, CDR2 YSLEER, per germline. Deletions cut 6 bases from V and 0 bases from J, with 10 bases between. The CDR3 sequence is 14 residues long. Written as DNA, the CDR3 is TGCGCCAGCAGTGGGCGGCCCAGCACAGATACGCAGTATTTT. Protein: CASSGRPSTDTQYF.

This clonotype was detected only a few times. The genes are TRBV6-2 or TRBV6-3 and TRBJ2-5; D could derive from TRBD1 or TRBD2 (5 bases each). The CDR3 runs 14 residues. CDR1 is MNHEY, CDR2 SVGEGT, per germline. V lost 4 bases and J 4 bases, leaving 13 bases between the germline ends. The CDR3 loop is CASSFLRGRETQYF. The DNA of the CDR3 is TGTGCCAGCAGTTTCCTCCGGGGCAGAGAGACCCAGTACTTC.

This clonotype was observed a few times. This rearrangement joins TRBV6-2 or TRBV6-3 to TRBJ1-1; the D gene is possibly TRBD1 (6 bases). CDR1 and CDR2 (germline): MNHEY, SVGEGT. The CDR3 length is 12 residues. V was shortened by 7 bases and J by 3 bases, with 9 bases between the two germline ends. The CDR3 sequence: CASNNRDTEAFF. CDR3 sequence (DNA): TGTGCCAGCAACAACAGGGACACTGAAGCTTTCTTT.

This clonotype has only a few counts. The chain recombines TRBV4-1 with TRBJ2-3, with D perhaps TRBD2 (5 bases). Between the trimmed V and J ends, which lost 9 bases and 5 bases, there was a span of 15 bases. CDR1 and CDR2 (germline): MGHRA, YSYEKL. The CDR3 has 13 amino acids. CDR3 residues: CASTAPGKDTQYF. CDR3 sequence (DNA): TGCGCCAGTACCGCCCCGGGAAAAGATACGCAGTATTTT.

The genes are TRBV29-1 and TRBJ1-2; weak D call: TRBD1 (6 bases). The CDR3 has 14 residues. Germline-derived CDR1 and CDR2 are SQVTM and ANQGSEA. The germline V and J ends were trimmed by 4 bases and 6 bases, with 18 bases remaining between them. This chain's CDR3 is CSVVGTPLTNGYTF. The CDR3 coding sequence is TGCAGCGTTGTGGGGACACCCCTTACAAATGGCTACACCTTC.

This clonotype was counted many times. This chain joins TRBV4-1 and TRBJ1-2; D is unclear. Germline CDR1 reads MGHRA; CDR2 reads YSYEKL. Trimming took off 4 bases at V and 1 base at J, with 16 bases between the two ends. The CDR3 has 16 amino acids. CDR3 residues: CASSPAPRDLNYGYTF. The CDR3 DNA is TGCGCCAGCAGCCCAGCTCCTAGGGATCTTAACTATGGCTACACCTTC.

The V gene is TRBV3-1, the J gene TRBJ2-2; D tentatively reads TRBD1 or TRBD2 (5 bases each). The length of the CDR3 is 15 residues. Germline loops: CDR1 LGHDT, CDR2 YNNKEL (reference sequence). V lost 5 bases and J 6 bases, leaving 16 bases between the germline ends. CDR3 sequence: CASSRTPGPAGELFF. The CDR3 region has the DNA TGTGCCAGCAGCAGGACGCCGGGACCGGCCGGGGAGCTGTTTTTT.

The chain links TRBV7-2 to TRBJ2-3; D assignment may be TRBD1 or TRBD2 (5 bases each). The CDR3 totals 15 residues. Germline assignment: CDR1 SGHTA and CDR2 FQGNSA. Between the trimmed V and J ends, which lost 0 bases and 5 bases, there was a span of 12 bases. The CDR3 coding sequence is TGTGCCAGCAGCTTAGCGTGGCAGGGAGAAGATACGCAGTATTTT. This sequence encodes CASSLAWQGEDTQYF.

This clonotype was recorded a few times. This chain joins TRBV7-6 and TRBJ2-7, with 9 positions matching TRBD1. Trimming took 5 bases from V and 2 from J; bases not matched to a gene: 4. Germline V gives CDR1 SGHVS, CDR2 FNYEAQ. CDR3 length equals 14 residues. The DNA of the CDR3 is TGTGCCAGCAGCGCTCGGACAGGGGCCTACGAGCAGTACTTC. Protein: CASSARTGAYEQYF. The whole variable domain, filled in from reference TRBV7-6 and TRBJ2-7, reads GAGVSQSPRYKVTKRGQDVALRCDPISGHVSLYWYRQALGQGPEFLTYFNYEAQQDKSGLPNDRFSAERPEGSISTLTIQRTEQRDSAMYRCASSARTGAYEQYFGPGTRLTVT.

This clonotype was found many times. The chain is built from TRBV7-9 and TRBJ1-6; D call uncertain. The V gene's germline CDR1 is SEHNR and CDR2 FQNEAQ (reference sequence). CDR3 length: 12 residues. Trimming cost V 6 bases and J 5 bases, with 5 bases left between them. The CDR3 bases are TGTGCCAGCAGGGCAGATAATTCACCCCTCCACTTT. Translation: CASRADNSPLHF. Full variable domain (outside the CDR3, taken from reference TRBV7-9 and TRBJ1-6): DTGVSQNPRHKITKRGQNVTFRCDPISEHNRLYWYRQTLGQGPEFLTYFQNEAQLEKSRLLSDRFSAERPKGSFSTLEIQRTEQGDSAMYLCASRADNSPLHFGNGTRLTVT.

V gene TRBV2 combines with J gene TRBJ1-1; no clear D gene. Germline values: CDR1 SNHLY, CDR2 FYNNEI. The CDR3 has 12 amino acids. The V end lost 6 bases, the J end lost 6 bases, and 11 bases lay between the germline ends. This chain's CDR3 is CASRGGVSEAFF. CDR3 sequence (DNA): TGTGCCAGCAGAGGTGGAGTCTCTGAAGCTTTCTTT. The complete variable domain, with remaining parts taken from reference TRBV2 and TRBJ1-1, reads EPEVTQTPSHQVTQMGQEVILRCVPISNHLYFYWYRQILGQKVEFLVSFYNNEISEKSEIFDDQFSVERPDGSNFTLKIRSTKLEDSAMYFCASRGGVSEAFFGQGTRLTVV.

The genes are TRBV19 and TRBJ2-1; 9 bases match TRBD1. Trimming took 10 bases from V and 2 from J; bases not matched to a gene: 6. CDR3 length: 14 residues. Germline-derived CDR1 and CDR2 are LNHDA and SQIVND (reference sequence). Here the CDR3 DNA reads TGTGCCATACCGGGACAGGGACCCTACAATGAGCAGTTCTTC. It codes for CAIPGQGPYNEQFF.

The genes are TRBV5-1 and TRBJ2-2, with D perhaps TRBD2 (5 bases). The V end was cut by 6 bases, the J end by 1 base, with 10 bases between. The CDR3 is 14 residues long. CDR1 and CDR2 (germline): SGHRS, YFSETQ. The CDR3 spells CASIRDLNTGELFF. CDR3 nucleotides: TGCGCCAGCATCCGGGATTTGAACACCGGGGAGCTGTTTTTT. Complete variable domain (other parts from reference TRBV5-1 and TRBJ2-2): KAGVTQTPRYLIKTRGQQVTLSCSPISGHRSVSWYQQTPGQGLQFLFEYFSETQRNKGNFPGRFSGRQFSNSRSEMNVSTLELGDSALYLCASIRDLNTGELFFGEGSRLTVL.

The chain's CDR3 is CASGLGHRGPTSNQPQHF. CDR3 DNA sequence: TGTGCTAGTGGTTTGGGACACAGGGGGCCAACTAGCAATCAGCCCCAGCATTTT. The V and J genes are TRBV12-5 and TRBJ1-5, with TRBD1 identical over 9 bases. CDR3 size: 18 residues. Germline loops: CDR1 LGHNT, CDR2 FRNRAP. The ends lost 1 base at V and 0 bases at J; junction bases unmatched: 7.

J is TRBJ1-5 and V is TRBV6-1; a possible D gene is TRBD1 (5 bases). The germline CDR1 and CDR2 sequences are MNHNS and SASEGT. The CDR3 is 15 residues long. Trimming cost V 5 bases and J 3 bases, with 14 bases left between them. CDR3 sequence: CASSLGRAPNQPQHF. Here the CDR3 DNA reads TGTGCCAGCAGTTTAGGCAGGGCACCCAATCAGCCCCAGCATTTT.

This chain uses TRBV5-6 with TRBJ2-7, with D maybe TRBD2 (6 bases). V gave up 1 base and J gave up 2 bases, with 13 bases separating them. There are 15 residues in the CDR3. Germline V lookup: CDR1 SGHDT, CDR2 YYEEEE. The CDR3 DNA follows: TGTGCCAGCAGCTTGCTTACGGGGGAGACCTACGAGCAGTACTTC. As protein: CASSLLTGETYEQYF.

The chain carries TRBV5-4 and TRBJ2-1, with 12 bases that match TRBD2. The CDR3 is 16 residues long. The V gene's germline CDR1 is SGHNT and CDR2 YYREEE (reference sequence). The V and J ends lost 4 bases and 8 bases, in that order; junction bases with no gene match: 10. The CDR3 DNA is TGTGCCAGCAGCCCCATGACTAGCGGGAGTCGGGATGAGCAGTTCTTC. Translation gives CASSPMTSGSRDEQFF.

This chain links TRBV7-9 with TRBJ2-7, with TRBD1 matching over 7 bases. The trim removed 5 bases at V and 4 bases at J, leaving 8 bases unmatched. Looked up from germline, CDR1 is SEHNR and CDR2 is FQNEAQ (reference sequence). This CDR3 comprises 14 residues. The CDR3 is CASSHRGREYEQYF. CDR3 DNA sequence: TGTGCCAGCAGCCACAGGGGAAGGGAGTACGAGCAGTACTTC.